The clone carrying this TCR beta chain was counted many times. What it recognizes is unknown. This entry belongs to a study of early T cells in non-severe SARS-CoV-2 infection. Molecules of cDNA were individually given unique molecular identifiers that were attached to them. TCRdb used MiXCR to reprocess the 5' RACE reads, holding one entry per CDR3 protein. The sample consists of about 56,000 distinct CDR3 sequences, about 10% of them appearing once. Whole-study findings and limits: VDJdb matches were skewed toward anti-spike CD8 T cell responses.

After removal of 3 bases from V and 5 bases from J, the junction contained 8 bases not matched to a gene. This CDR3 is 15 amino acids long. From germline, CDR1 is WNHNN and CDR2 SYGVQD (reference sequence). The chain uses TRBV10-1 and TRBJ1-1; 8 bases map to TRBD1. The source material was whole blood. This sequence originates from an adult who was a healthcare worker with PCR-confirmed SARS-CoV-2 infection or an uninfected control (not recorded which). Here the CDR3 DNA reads TGCGCCAGCAGTGACCGAAAAACAGGGGGAACTGAAGCTTTCTTT. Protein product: CASSDRKTGGTEAFF.